This is a list of T cell receptor beta chains from one sample in a study of blood T cell repertoires in COVID-19. Clones were sequenced by immunoSEQ multiplex PCR, and TCRdb holds only the in-frame ones, with some missing. The sample has under 150,000 clones, about 85% seen once; the top ten hold about 9.6%. Sequencing was carried out using peripheral blood. The receptors derive from a middle-aged man with active or convalescent COVID-19. The CDR3 runs from the conserved cysteine through the conserved F or W. Each record gives: J gene, CDR3 length, V gene, D gene, clone size, CDR3 DNA, CDR3 protein. A D gene is named only where the DNA matches it firmly. Not every row has a clone size; where given, it reads once, few, many or a size class.

>TRBJ2-5|14|TRBV29-1|TRBD2|-
TGCAGCGAGGGGACTAGCGGTTCTAGAGAGACCCAGTACTTC
CSEGTSGSRETQYF
>TRBJ1-2|14|TRBV3-1/TRBV3-2|-|-
TGTGCCAGCAGCCAAGATCCGGGGTCCTATGGCTACACCTTC
CASSQDPGSYGYTF
>TRBJ1-2|13|TRBV5-6|TRBD1|-
TGTGCCAGCAGTCTACAGGGGGGGCCTGGCTACACCTTC
CASSLQGGPGYTF
>TRBJ2-3|14|TRBV6-5|TRBD2|-
TGTGCCAGCAGCGCAGCGGGAGCAACAGATACGCAGTATTTT
CASSAAGATDTQYF
>TRBJ2-7|14|TRBV5-6|-|-
TGTGCCAGCAGCTTGGCCCCAGACTCCTACGAGCAGTACTTC
CASSLAPDSYEQYF
>TRBJ2-5|14|TRBV5-1|TRBD1|few
TGCGCCAGCAGCCCAGGACAGGCCCAAGAGACCCAGTACTTC
CASSPGQAQETQYF
>TRBJ2-3|15|TRBV3-1/TRBV3-2|-|-
TGTGCCAGCGGCCACTGGGCAGGGGAAGGAGATACGCAGTATTTT
CASGHWAGEGDTQYF
>TRBJ2-4|13|TRBV6-5|TRBD1|-
TGTGCCAGCAGTCGGACAGGGTTCAACATTCAGTACTTC
CASSRTGFNIQYF
>TRBJ1-2|14|TRBV2|-|-
TGTGCCAGCAGTGAAATGGGCAGGGGAAGAGGCTACACCTTC
CASSEMGRGRGYTF
>TRBJ1-4|15|TRBV11-2|TRBD1|-
TGTGCCAGCAGCTTATACGGGACAGATAATGAAAAACTGTTTTTT
CASSLYGTDNEKLFF
>TRBJ2-7|14|TRBV4-2|TRBD2|-
TGTGCCAGCAGCCCCATGGGGGGGATCTACGAGCAGTACTTC
CASSPMGGIYEQYF
>TRBJ1-2|17|TRBV5-1|TRBD1|-
TGCGCCAGCAGCTTGGGACTTACAGGGGGCATAAACTATGGCTACACCTTC
CASSLGLTGGINYGYTF
>TRBJ2-3|12|TRBV19|-|-
TGTGCCAGTACCAGGGGCGCAGATACGCAGTATTTT
CASTRGADTQYF
>TRBJ2-3|15|TRBV5-1|TRBD1|once
TGCGCCAGCAGCCGGGGCGAGGGGGCAACAGATACGCAGTATTTT
CASSRGEGATDTQYF
>TRBJ2-3|11|TRBV20-1|-|-
TGCAGTTGGACTAACACAGATACGCAGTATTTT
CSWTNTDTQYF